These T cell receptor beta chains were read from a single sample in a study of blood T cell repertoires in COVID-19. TCRdb's table, derived via immunoSEQ multiplex PCR, lists solely in-frame clones and lacks some. The table shows about 12,000 clones, with 70% to 75% occurring only once. The sample taken for sequencing was peripheral blood. The receptors come from a human donor in a cohort sampled during active COVID-19. The CDR3 runs from the conserved cysteine through the conserved F or W. A D gene is named only where the DNA matches it firmly. Rows may omit the clone size; those that give it use once, few, many or a size class.

v_gene,d_gene,j_gene,abundance,CDR3nt,CDR3aa
TRBV4-3,TRBD1,TRBJ1-2,once,TGCGCCAGCAGCCCAACAGGGGAATGGTATGGCTACACCTTC,CASSPTGEWYGYTF
TRBV27,-,TRBJ2-7,-,TGTGCCAGCAGTATAAAACAGGGAAGTCGGTACGAGCAGTACTTC,CASSIKQGSRYEQYF
TRBV19,TRBD2,TRBJ2-3,-,TGTGCCAGTAGTCCACGGACTAGCGGGGGGGCAGATACGCAGTATTTT,CASSPRTSGGADTQYF
TRBV30,TRBD1,TRBJ2-5,-,TGTGCCGGACAGGGGTATGAGACCCAGTACTTC,CAGQGYETQYF
TRBV29-1,TRBD2,TRBJ2-1,-,TGCAGCGTTGAAGTACGCCCGGGGGGGGCCACTTACAATGAGCAGTTCTTC,CSVEVRPGGATYNEQFF
TRBV27,-,TRBJ1-4,-,TGTGCCAGCAGTTTAGTTTGGACAGCTAATGAAAAACTGTTTTTT,CASSLVWTANEKLFF
TRBV7-2,-,TRBJ2-2,-,TGTGCCAGCAGCTCTCAAAGGGGCTTCCGCGGCACCGGGGAGCTGTTTTTT,CASSSQRGFRGTGELFF
TRBV24-1,-,TRBJ2-3,-,TGTGCCACCAGTGAGCCAGCGGAAAGCACAGATACGCAGTATTTT,CATSEPAESTDTQYF
TRBV29-1,-,TRBJ2-7,few,TGCAGCGTTGCCACCTACGGGACCGCCGGGAGCGAGCAGTACTTC,CSVATYGTAGSEQYF
TRBV18,TRBD1,TRBJ2-7,-,TGTGCCAGCTCACCTAAGGACAGGACCTACGAGCAGTACTTC,CASSPKDRTYEQYF
TRBV5-1,-,TRBJ2-5,-,TGCGCCAGCAGCTTGGTTTCGGGGACTGGTATGGGCGAGACCCAGTACTTC,CASSLVSGTGMGETQYF
TRBV7-9,-,TRBJ2-7,few,TGTGCCAGCAGCCAAAGGAGGGGAATTTACGAGCAGTACTTC,CASSQRRGIYEQYF
TRBV5-5,TRBD1,TRBJ2-7,-,TGTGCCAGCAGCTTGGGTGACAGGGGCAAATCCTACGAGCAGTACTTC,CASSLGDRGKSYEQYF
TRBV2,-,TRBJ1-4,-,TGTGCCAGCAGAGACAGTAGGGCAACTAATGAAAAACTGTTTTTT,CASRDSRATNEKLFF
TRBV7-2,TRBD2,TRBJ2-2,few,TGTGCCAGCAGTGGGACTATCACTAACACCGGGGAGCTGTTTTTT,CASSGTITNTGELFF
TRBV4-1,-,TRBJ2-2,few,TGCGCCAGCAGCCAATGGAGCGGGGAGCTGTTTTTT,CASSQWSGELFF
TRBV6-5,TRBD1,TRBJ1-2,medium-sized,TGTGCCAGCAGTTTCACGGGACAGGGTGTTGGCTACACCTTC,CASSFTGQGVGYTF
TRBV19,TRBD1,TRBJ1-5,-,TGTGCCAGTAGTATCCGGGACAGCTATCAGCCCCAGCATTTT,CASSIRDSYQPQHF
TRBV28,TRBD1,TRBJ1-4,-,TGTGCCAGCAGAAGGGGACAGGGGCGCTTTAATGAAAAACTGTTTTTT,CASRRGQGRFNEKLFF
TRBV19,-,TRBJ2-3,-,TGTGCCAGTATGGATCGACAGACTAGCACAGATACGCAGTATTTT,CASMDRQTSTDTQYF
TRBV2,-,TRBJ1-1,-,TGTGCCAGCATATCCGTGAACACTGAAGCTTTCTTT,CASISVNTEAFF
TRBV9,TRBD2,TRBJ2-7,-,TGTGCCAGCAGCGTTGATGGACGCGGGAGCAACGACGAGCAGTACTTC,CASSVDGRGSNDEQYF
TRBV24-1,TRBD2,TRBJ2-4,-,TGTGCCACCAGTGATGGGGGGGTAGCCAAAAACATTCAGTACTTC,CATSDGGVAKNIQYF
TRBV4-3,-,TRBJ1-5,-,TGCGCCAGCAGCCAAGCCGAAGGGGGTTATAGCAATCAGCCCCAGCATTTT,CASSQAEGGYSNQPQHF
TRBV6-2/TRBV6-3,-,TRBJ2-6,-,TGTGCCAGCAGTTACGGCAGGTCCGGGGCCAACGTCCTGACTTTC,CASSYGRSGANVLTF
TRBV28,-,TRBJ2-3,once,TGTGCCAGCAGCCGAGGCCGAAGCACAGATACGCAGTATTTT,CASSRGRSTDTQYF
TRBV3-1/TRBV3-2,TRBD2,TRBJ2-3,few,TGTGCCAGCAGCCCGGGACTAGCGGGGGGGGGTACGCAGTATTTT,CASSPGLAGGGTQYF
TRBV30,-,TRBJ1-4,few,TGTGCCTGGAGTGCCTGGACAGCCTATAATGAAAAACTGTTTTTT,CAWSAWTAYNEKLFF
TRBV7-6,TRBD2,TRBJ2-7,-,TGTGCCAGCAGCTTAGAGAGCGGGGGGTCCTACGAGCAGTACTTC,CASSLESGGSYEQYF
TRBV18,-,TRBJ1-1,-,TGTGCCAGCTCCCTCCAGACCGACAGGAACACTGAAGCTTTCTTT,CASSLQTDRNTEAFF
TRBV19,-,TRBJ1-6,few,TGTGCCAGTTCCTACAGGGAAACCTCCTATAATTCACCCCTCCACTTT,CASSYRETSYNSPLHF
TRBV28,TRBD1,TRBJ2-7,-,TGTGCCAGCAGTCCAACGAAACAGGGGGCCTCCTGGGAGTACTTC,CASSPTKQGASWEYF
TRBV24-1,-,TRBJ2-1,-,TGTGCCACCAGTGACGGACAGCTGGGGTATGGTGAGCAGTTCTTC,CATSDGQLGYGEQFF
TRBV28,TRBD2,TRBJ2-7,-,TGTGCCAGCAGTCCCTGGGGTAGCGGGAGAGATTACGAGCAGTACTTC,CASSPWGSGRDYEQYF
TRBV7-9,-,TRBJ2-3,-,TGTGCCAGCAGCTCACGACGAGGGAGGCTGAGCACAGATACGCAGTATTTT,CASSSRRGRLSTDTQYF
TRBV27,-,TRBJ2-1,-,TGTGCCAGCAGTTTATTCAGCGCACCTTACAATGAGCAGTTCTTC,CASSLFSAPYNEQFF
TRBV4-1,TRBD1,TRBJ2-7,-,TGCGCCAGCAGCCAAGTGGGGACAGGGGAGGTGGCGCAGTACTTC,CASSQVGTGEVAQYF
TRBV5-1,TRBD2,TRBJ2-3,-,TGCGCCAGCAGCTCGGGACTAGGGCAGGGAGATACGCAGTATTTT,CASSSGLGQGDTQYF
TRBV4-1,-,TRBJ2-7,-,TGCGCCAGCAGCCAAGTTTCAGGGGAGTACGAGCAGTACTTC,CASSQVSGEYEQYF
TRBV11-2,TRBD1,TRBJ1-2,-,TGTGCCAGCAGCTTAAGGCGGACAGGGAACTATGGCTACACCTTC,CASSLRRTGNYGYTF
TRBV7-9,TRBD1,TRBJ1-4,-,TGTGCCAGCAGATCCGGGACAGGGAATGAAAAACTGTTTTTT,CASRSGTGNEKLFF
TRBV4-3,-,TRBJ1-2,-,TGCGCCAGCAGCCAAGATGGAGGAAACAGCTATGGCTACACCTTC,CASSQDGGNSYGYTF
TRBV14,-,TRBJ2-3,-,TGTGCCAGCAGCCAAGATATCAGGGGTACGCAGTATTTT,CASSQDIRGTQYF
TRBV21-1,-,TRBJ1-4,few,TGTGCCAGCAGCAAGGTTGGGGACAGGGGGCGGAAAAAACTGTTTTTT,CASSKVGDRGRKKLFF
TRBV9,-,TRBJ2-7,-,TGTGCCAGCAGCGTAGACCCTCACAGGAACTCCTACGAGCAGTACTTC,CASSVDPHRNSYEQYF
TRBV7-2,TRBD2,TRBJ2-7,-,TGTGCCAGCAGCTTTCATTCCGGGACTAGCTCCTACGAGCAGTACTTC,CASSFHSGTSSYEQYF
TRBV12-3/TRBV12-4,-,TRBJ2-1,-,TGTGCCAGCAGCCCTTCGGGGAGGGGGGAGCAGTTCTTC,CASSPSGRGEQFF
TRBV5-1,TRBD1,TRBJ2-2,-,TGCGCCAGCAGCTTGGTGGGACAGGGTGGCACCGGGGAGCTGTTTTTT,CASSLVGQGGTGELFF
TRBV27,-,TRBJ2-3,-,TGTGCCAGCAGTTTGCCTAGCTCTAGCACAGATACGCAGTATTTT,CASSLPSSSTDTQYF
TRBV5-6,TRBD2,TRBJ2-1,-,TGTGCCAGCAGCTTACGGGGGACTAGCGGGAGAAATGAGCAGTTCTTC,CASSLRGTSGRNEQFF
TRBV11-3,TRBD2,TRBJ2-2,-,TGTGCCAGCAGCTTAGAAGGCGGGAGGGCCCGAACCGGGGAGCTGTTTTTT,CASSLEGGRARTGELFF